The sequence of this T cell receptor beta chain was determined in a study of control samples from healthy donors and cancer patients. The trim removed 0 bases at V and 7 bases at J, leaving 6 bases unmatched. Germline V gives CDR1 LNHNV, CDR2 YYDKDF (reference sequence). The CDR3 sequence is 14 residues long. Repertoires were generated with immunoSEQ multiplex PCR, while TCRdb's copy carries only in-frame clones and drops some. Of around 170,000 clones in the sample, 80% to 95% were seen once. Sequenced material: blood. The receptor's source is a woman aged 25 to 39 in good health. This chain connects TRBV15 to TRBJ2-7; TRBD1 matches 7 bases. The CDR3 DNA sequence: TGTGCCACCAGCAGAGATACCGGGACAGTTGAGCAGTACTTC. Amino acids: CATSRDTGTVEQYF.